Below are 30 T cell receptor beta chains sequenced from a single sample in a study of cytomegalovirus exposure and HLA in healthy donors (dated by TCRdb to between 2016 and 2019). Preparation of the library involved the immunoSEQ multiplex PCR assay. A mixture of 60 forward primers for TCR Vbeta segments and 13 reverse primers for TCR Jbeta segments was used in the multiplex PCR. The source is immuneACCESS, and TCRdb retained only in-frame sequences with V and J called. Part of the clones is not carried over; for the studies checked, unresolved V genes explain less than half of this, and the remainder is unexplained. A total of about 97,000 clones appear in this sample, around 60% of them only once. About 4.4% of the sample belongs to the ten largest clones. Sequenced sample: PBMCs. Every receptor here comes from a human donor in good health.

CDR3 DNA sequence: TGCGCCAGCAGCTTAGTCTTACTCAATGAGCAGTTCTTC. It is translated as CASSLVLLNEQFF. The V call is TRBV4-1, the J call TRBJ2-1; the D is unclear. Germline CDR1 reads MGHRA; CDR2 reads YSYEKL. V was pared by 5 bases and J by 6 bases, with 11 bases between. This CDR3 has 13 amino acids.

J is TRBJ2-7 and V is TRBV2; 15 bases map to TRBD2. CDR3 size: 14 residues. Per germline, CDR1 SNHLY and CDR2 FYNNEI. The V gene end was trimmed by 8 bases and the J gene end by 6 bases; junction bases not matched to a gene: 5. As DNA, the CDR3 is TGTGCCAGCCGGGGACTAGCGGGAGGAGGCGAGCAGTACTTC. The encoded protein is CASRGLAGGGEQYF.

This clone was found a few times. The gene calls are TRBV2 and TRBJ1-2; 9 bases fit TRBD1. The CDR3 is 13 amino acids. Trimming removed 7 bases from V and 8 bases from J; junction bases left unmatched: 8. The germline V gene encodes CDR1 SNHLY and CDR2 FYNNEI. CDR3 nucleotides: TGTGCCAGCAACCGGGACAGGGCTTTCGGCTACACCTTC. Its translation is CASNRDRAFGYTF.

The genes are TRBV28 and TRBJ1-2; 7 nucleotides match TRBD1. After removal of 5 bases from V and 3 bases from J, the junction contained 6 bases not matched to a gene. Germline V CDR1 and CDR2: MDHEN, SYDVKM. The CDR3 is 14 amino acids. CDR3 region: CASSLGGSDYGYTF. The CDR3 DNA is TGTGCCAGCAGTCTAGGGGGCTCGGACTATGGCTACACCTTC.

DNA of the CDR3: TGTGCCTGGGAAGTAGCGGGAGTAGGTTCTGAGCAGTTCTTC. Its translation: CAWEVAGVGSEQFF. The rearrangement uses TRBV30 and TRBJ2-1, with TRBD2 identical over 9 bases. J lost 9 bases, V lost 5 bases, and 11 bases had no gene match. CDR1 GTSNPN and CDR2 SVGIG come from the germline V gene (reference sequence). There are 14 residues in the CDR3.

The V and J genes are TRBV7-3 and TRBJ2-1, with TRBD2 identical over 9 bases. Germline values: CDR1 SGHTA, CDR2 FQGTGA. The CDR3 consists of 15 residues. Trimming at V came to 4 bases and at J to 7 bases, leaving 8 bases not matched to a gene. The CDR3 DNA reads TGTGCCAGCAGCTCTGGGACTAGCACATTAAATGAGCAGTTCTTC. Its protein product is CASSSGTSTLNEQFF. Drawing the rest from reference TRBV7-3 and TRBJ2-1, the complete variable domain is GAGVSQTPSNKVTEKGKYVELRCDPISGHTALYWYRQSLGQGPEFLIYFQGTGAADDSGLPNDRFFAVRPEGSVSTLKIQRTERGDSAVYLCASSSGTSTLNEQFFGPGTRLTVL.

This rearrangement joins TRBV7-9 to TRBJ1-2, with D possibly TRBD1 on 5 matching bases. V lost 2 bases and J 7 bases, leaving 11 bases between the germline ends. The CDR3 contains 13 residues. Germline V lookup: CDR1 SEHNR, CDR2 FQNEAQ (reference sequence). This chain's CDR3 is CASSLLREGGYTF. In nucleotides, the CDR3 is TGTGCCAGCAGCTTACTCAGGGAGGGTGGCTACACCTTC.

This chain joins TRBV14 and TRBJ2-7; no definite D call. The germline V and J ends were trimmed by 4 bases and 4 bases, with 14 bases remaining between them. This CDR3 has 14 amino acids. Germline CDR1 SGHDN, CDR2 FVKESK. The CDR3 region has the DNA TGTGCCAGCAGCCGTCTCCCCGGAGTGTACGAGCAGTACTTC. This gives the protein CASSRLPGVYEQYF.

The V and J genes are TRBV4-2 and TRBJ2-7, with 9 bases identical to TRBD2. CDR1 and CDR2 from the germline V gene are LGHNA and YNFKEQ. The junction had 10 bases not matched to a gene; V was cut back by 0 bases and J by 7 bases. This CDR3 has 16 amino acids. CDR3 in DNA: TGTGCCAGCAGCCAAGATGGAGGCGGGAGGGCTGGGGAGCAGTACTTC. It is translated as CASSQDGGGRAGEQYF.

This sequence joins TRBV7-9 and TRBJ2-3; tentative D call: TRBD1 (5 bases). The CDR3 has 16 residues. Germline V gene lookup returns CDR1 SEHNR and CDR2 FQNEAQ (reference sequence). Trimming stripped 6 bases from V and 0 bases from J, with 16 bases between. The CDR3 reads CASRSIDSPSTDTQYF. CDR3 nucleotides: TGTGCCAGCAGGTCTATAGACAGCCCTAGCACAGATACGCAGTATTTT.

The chain uses TRBV5-1 and TRBJ2-1; D is unresolved. CDR1 and CDR2 from the germline V gene are SGHRS and YFSETQ. The CDR3 runs 14 residues. V lost 5 bases and J 0 bases, leaving 9 bases between the germline ends. CDR3 nucleotide sequence: TGCGCCAGCAGAGCGACGGCCTCCTACAATGAGCAGTTCTTC. The encoded protein is CASRATASYNEQFF. The whole variable domain, remainder taken from reference TRBV5-1 and TRBJ2-1, is KAGVTQTPRYLIKTRGQQVTLSCSPISGHRSVSWYQQTPGQGLQFLFEYFSETQRNKGNFPGRFSGRQFSNSRSEMNVSTLELGDSALYLCASRATASYNEQFFGPGTRLTVL.

The chain couples TRBV5-1 to TRBJ1-1, with TRBD1 identical over 7 bases. The V segment lost 5 bases and the J segment 7 bases; nucleotides outside the gene matches: 14. Germline V gene sequence: CDR1 SGHRS, CDR2 YFSETQ. CDR3 length: 15 amino acids. The CDR3 protein is CASRLVTRGENEAFF. DNA of the CDR3: TGCGCCAGCAGGTTAGTCACCAGGGGGGAAAATGAAGCTTTCTTT. Combining the CDR3 with reference TRBV5-1 and TRBJ1-1 gives the whole variable domain KAGVTQTPRYLIKTRGQQVTLSCSPISGHRSVSWYQQTPGQGLQFLFEYFSETQRNKGNFPGRFSGRQFSNSRSEMNVSTLELGDSALYLCASRLVTRGENEAFFGQGTRLTVV.

The chain carries TRBV28 and TRBJ2-7, with 8 bases that match TRBD1. This CDR3 is 14 amino acids long. Losses at the gene ends were 6 bases for V and 1 base for J; bases not matched to a gene: 5. Germline values: CDR1 MDHEN, CDR2 SYDVKM. The DNA of the CDR3 is TGTGCCAGCAGGTCTACAGGGGGTTCCTACGAGCAGTACTTC. Translating it yields CASRSTGGSYEQYF.

This clone was recorded a few times. The V call is TRBV27, the J call TRBJ2-2; 8 bases are a match to TRBD2. Losses at the gene ends were 5 bases for V and 3 bases for J; bases not matched to a gene: 11. CDR3 size: 17 residues. Per germline, CDR1 MNHEY and CDR2 SMNVEV (reference sequence). This CDR3 reads CASSPTPRAGDTGELFF. The CDR3 nucleotides read TGTGCCAGCAGTCCAACCCCCAGAGCGGGGGACACCGGGGAGCTGTTTTTT.

This chain links TRBV27 with TRBJ2-3; 8 bases are shared with TRBD2. The CDR3 is 17 amino acids. V trimming: 7 bases; J trimming: 2 bases; junction bases outside the gene matches: 14. Germline CDR1 and CDR2: MNHEY and SMNVEV (reference sequence). CDR3 bases: TGTGCCAGCAAGAACAGTCCACTAGCGGTTACCACAGATACGCAGTATTTT. Residues: CASKNSPLAVTTDTQYF.

V gene TRBV6-5 combines with J gene TRBJ1-2; TRBD1 matches at 9 bases. This CDR3 has 13 amino acids. Germline V gives CDR1 MNHEY, CDR2 SVGAGI. The V segment lost 8 bases and the J segment 2 bases; nucleotides outside the gene matches: 3. The DNA of the CDR3 is TGTGCCAGCGGTGACAGGGGGAACTATGGCTACACCTTC. It specifies CASGDRGNYGYTF.

The CDR3 spells CATSNLQGVSTEAFF. The CDR3 DNA reads TGTGCCACCAGCAACTTACAGGGAGTGAGCACTGAAGCTTTCTTT. The V gene is TRBV15, the J gene TRBJ1-1, with a tentative D call TRBD1 (6 bases). Trimming took 4 bases from V and 4 from J, leaving 16 bases between them. Germline loops: CDR1 LNHNV, CDR2 YYDKDF (reference sequence). The CDR3 spans 15 residues. The full variable domain, its missing parts supplied by reference TRBV15 and TRBJ1-1, is DAMVIQNPRYQVTQFGKPVTLSCSQTLNHNVMYWYQQKSSQAPKLLFHYYDKDFNNEADTPDNFQSRRPNTSFCFLDIRSPGLGDTAMYLCATSNLQGVSTEAFFGQGTRLTVV.

The gene calls are TRBV28 and TRBJ1-3, with D uncertain. Trimming left V 7 bases short and J 3 bases short, with 16 bases between. Germline V gene lookup returns CDR1 MDHEN and CDR2 SYDVKM. This CDR3 has 15 amino acids. The CDR3 nucleotides are TGTGCCAGCACCGGCTTTACAGCTTTTGGAAACACCATATATTTT. Translated, it gives CASTGFTAFGNTIYF.

The genes are TRBV5-4 and TRBJ2-3; D is perhaps TRBD2 (6 bases). Per the germline V gene, CDR1 is SGHNT and CDR2 is YYREEE (reference sequence). The V end lost 1 base, the J end lost 4 bases, and 13 bases lay between the germline ends. This CDR3 has 15 residues. The CDR3 region has the DNA TGTGCCAGCAGCTTGTTGGGACTCCCCCCAGATACGCAGTATTTT. It yields the protein CASSLLGLPPDTQYF.

The rearrangement links TRBV7-2 to TRBJ2-1, with unresolved D. Germline CDR1 and CDR2: SGHTA and FQGNSA. This CDR3 is built from 12 residues. Deletions cut 2 bases from V and 7 bases from J, with 6 bases between. CDR3 nucleotide sequence: TGTGCCAGCAGCTTAAACAGAAATGAGCAGTTCTTC. Its translation: CASSLNRNEQFF.

This clone was observed a handful of times. This chain links TRBV6-1 with TRBJ1-1, with 9 nucleotides matching TRBD1. CDR1 MNHNS and CDR2 SASEGT come from the germline V gene. This CDR3 spans 12 amino acids. V shed 1 base and J 13 bases; nucleotides not matched to a gene: 4. This CDR3 reads CASSEGDRVGFF. CDR3 nucleotide sequence: TGTGCCAGCAGTGAAGGGGACAGGGTAGGTTTCTTT.

The chain joins TRBV6-4 to TRBJ2-3, with D possibly matching TRBD2 (6 bases). Trimming shortened V by 4 bases and J by 2 bases, and 7 bases separated the two germline ends. This CDR3 is built from 13 residues. The germline CDR1 and CDR2 sequences are MRHNA and SNTAGT. CDR3 sequence reads: CASSAGDTDTQYF. The CDR3 DNA follows: TGTGCCAGCAGTGCGGGGGACACAGATACGCAGTATTTT.

The chain joins TRBV7-2 to TRBJ1-1; D is undetermined. CDR1 SGHTA and CDR2 FQGNSA come from the germline V gene. With 2 bases removed from V and 4 bases from J, the gap between germline ends came to 8 bases. The CDR3 is 13 amino acids. Here the CDR3 reads CASSLRGGTEAFF. CDR3 nucleotide sequence: TGTGCCAGCAGCTTACGGGGTGGCACTGAAGCTTTCTTT.

V and J are TRBV30 and TRBJ1-2; maybe TRBD1 (5 bases). Trimming removed 7 bases at V and 2 bases at J, with 17 bases between. The CDR3 length is 14 residues. Germline V gene sequence: CDR1 GTSNPN, CDR2 SVGIG (reference sequence). CDR3 nucleotides: TGTGCCTCCCAGGCGGGACGGAGGAACTATGGCTACACCTTC. Amino acids: CASQAGRRNYGYTF.

The chain is built from TRBV6-5 and TRBJ1-5; D perhaps matches TRBD1 (5 bases). The length of the CDR3 is 15 residues. From germline, CDR1 is MNHEY and CDR2 SVGAGI. V lost 6 bases, J lost 6 bases, and 18 bases lay in between. The CDR3 region has the DNA TGTGCCAGCAGCCCCCGGGGGGGACGCTTTCAGCCCCAGCATTTT. As protein: CASSPRGGRFQPQHF.

The chain uses TRBV14 and TRBJ1-2; the D is unclear. From germline, CDR1 is SGHDN and CDR2 FVKESK. Trimming removed 1 base from V and 0 bases from J, with 12 bases in between. The CDR3 consists of 16 residues. CDR3 DNA: TGTGCCAGCAGCCAAGCGTCGGGTTTAGCTAACTATGGCTACACCTTC. Translated: CASSQASGLANYGYTF.

This rearrangement joins TRBV13 to TRBJ2-1; 11 positions match TRBD2. V shed 6 bases, J shed 2 bases, and the junction held 3 bases outside the gene matches. Per the germline V gene, CDR1 is PRHDT and CDR2 is FYEKMQ (reference sequence). There are 15 residues in the CDR3. CDR3 DNA sequence: TGTGCCAGCAGGGAGACTAGCGGGACCTACAATGAGCAGTTCTTC. Protein: CASRETSGTYNEQFF.

The chain links TRBV30 to TRBJ1-2; no reliable D call. The germline CDR1 and CDR2 sequences are GTSNPN and SVGIG (reference sequence). This CDR3 region has 13 residues. Trimming removed 0 bases from V and 3 bases from J, with 8 bases in between. The CDR3 region is CAWSVTEDYGYTF. The CDR3 bases are TGTGCCTGGAGTGTAACAGAAGACTATGGCTACACCTTC.

The chain has TRBV29-1 and TRBJ1-1, with D possibly TRBD1 on 6 matching bases. The germline V gene encodes CDR1 SQVTM and CDR2 ANQGSEA. Trimming took 0 bases from V and 4 from J, leaving 12 bases between them. CDR3 length: 14 residues. The CDR3 sequence: CSVEDHGRGTEAFF. In DNA, the CDR3 is TGCAGCGTTGAAGATCATGGCAGGGGCACTGAAGCTTTCTTT.

V gene TRBV12-2 combines with J gene TRBJ2-5; the D call in the table, TRBD1, was not verified against the DNA. TRBV12-2 is a pseudogene. The CDR3 has 15 residues. CDR3 DNA: TGTGCAAGTCGATACAGGGGTTTCGAGGTAGAGACCCAGTACTTC. Amino acids: CASRYRGFEVETQYF.